The 9 T cell receptor beta chains below come from one sample, sequenced in a study of PD-1 blockade in classical Hodgkin lymphoma. Sequenced by immunoSEQ multiplex PCR; TCRdb stores in-frame clones only, minus some. The sample gives roughly 60,000 clones, more than 75% of which show up once; under 6% is in the top ten. Relapses following autologous stem cell transplantation were seen in all patients, with brentuximab vedotin exposure varying. Source: peripheral blood mononuclear cells (PBMCs), taken before the second cycle of nivolumab. Every receptor here comes from a human donor with classical Hodgkin lymphoma.

The chain carries TRBV6-6 and TRBJ2-5; D not resolved. Per germline, CDR1 MNHNY and CDR2 SVGAGI (reference sequence). V dropped 5 bases and J dropped 4 bases, with 11 bases sitting between them. The CDR3 consists of 13 residues. Written as DNA, the CDR3 is TGTGCCAGCAGTCCGCACTCCTTAGAGACCCAGTACTTC. It encodes CASSPHSLETQYF.

V usage is TRBV29-1 and J usage is TRBJ2-7; 8 bases match TRBD2. J gave up 5 bases and V 6 bases, and 3 bases lay outside the gene matches. This CDR3 comprises 11 residues. CDR1 is SQVTM and CDR2 is ANQGSEA in the germline V gene. DNA of the CDR3: TGCAGCGTAGGACTAGCAAACGAGCAGTACTTC. It is translated as CSVGLANEQYF.

The rearrangement joins TRBV7-9 to TRBJ1-4, with D possibly matching TRBD1 (5 bases). The V gene's germline CDR1 is SEHNR and CDR2 FQNEAQ (reference sequence). Trimming removed 5 bases at V and 3 bases at J, with 16 bases between. The CDR3 has 16 residues. The DNA of the CDR3 is TGTGCCAGCAGCGGGACCCCCTCTAGTGCTAATGAAAAACTGTTTTTT. It translates to CASSGTPSSANEKLFF.

The chain joins TRBV7-8 to TRBJ2-5; D not certain. The germline V gene has CDR1 SGHVS and CDR2 FQNEAQ. Trimming pared 3 bases from V and 4 bases from J, leaving 3 bases between. The CDR3 length is 11 residues. The CDR3 DNA reads as TGTGCCAGCAGCTTGGTAGAGACCCAGTACTTC. Translating it yields CASSLVETQYF.

A few counts support this clone. The chain recombines TRBV6-5 with TRBJ1-1; 10 bases map to TRBD1. CDR1 MNHEY and CDR2 SVGAGI come from the germline V gene. The CDR3 consists of 14 residues. V shed 5 bases, J shed 3 bases, and the junction held 3 bases outside the gene matches. The CDR3 reads CASSQTGGYTEAFF. The CDR3 coding sequence is TGTGCCAGCAGTCAGACAGGGGGCTACACTGAAGCTTTCTTT.

The V call is TRBV5-1, the J call TRBJ2-1; 10 bases align to TRBD1. V was pared by 7 bases and J by 4 bases, with 8 bases of the junction left unmatched. From germline, CDR1 is SGHRS and CDR2 YFSETQ. This CDR3 region has 15 residues. The DNA for the CDR3 is TGCGCCAGCCTTAACGGGACAGGGGTATACAATGAGCAGTTCTTC. Translation: CASLNGTGVYNEQFF. The full variable domain, completed using reference TRBV5-1 and TRBJ2-1, is KAGVTQTPRYLIKTRGQQVTLSCSPISGHRSVSWYQQTPGQGLQFLFEYFSETQRNKGNFPGRFSGRQFSNSRSEMNVSTLELGDSALYLCASLNGTGVYNEQFFGPGTRLTVL.

The chain combines TRBV19 with TRBJ2-5; a possible D gene is TRBD2 (5 bases). CDR3 length: 13 amino acids. V lost 4 bases and J 10 bases, leaving 16 bases between the germline ends. Germline assignment: CDR1 LNHDA and CDR2 SQIVND (reference sequence). The CDR3 sequence: CASSTELGVDQYF. The CDR3 nucleotides read TGTGCCAGTAGTACCGAGCTCGGGGTCGACCAGTACTTC.

The chain links TRBV5-1 to TRBJ2-1; unclear D gene. The V end lost 1 base, the J end lost 0 bases, and 8 bases lay between the germline ends. The CDR3 consists of 15 residues. The germline CDR1 and CDR2 sequences are SGHRS and YFSETQ. The CDR3 coding sequence is TGCGCCAGCAGCTTGTACGTGGGCTCCTACAATGAGCAGTTCTTC. It codes for CASSLYVGSYNEQFF.

V and J are TRBV7-9 and TRBJ1-4; D is possibly TRBD1 (5 bases). The V gene's germline CDR1 is SEHNR and CDR2 FQNEAQ (reference sequence). The CDR3 length is 15 residues. V was clipped by 5 bases and J by 8 bases, with 18 bases between them. CDR3: CASSPESTGGEKLFF. CDR3 coding DNA: TGTGCCAGCAGCCCCGAGAGCACGGGGGGGGAAAAACTGTTTTTT.